The 9 T cell receptor beta chains given below trace back to one sample, sequenced in a study of molecular identifiers for immune sequencing clone quantification. TCRdb itself ran the PCR reads through MiXCR, one entry per CDR3 protein. The sample contains 300,000 to 400,000 distinct CDR3 sequences, roughly a quarter of which appear only once. The sequenced sample was naive CD8+ T cells from blood, with Jurkat cell RNA spiked in. Subset of the sample: FACS-sorted CD8+CD4-CCR7+CD45RA+ naive T cells. These TCRs come from a human donor in good health. Some libraries in this study had Jurkat cell RNA spiked in.

This chain uses TRBV3-1 with TRBJ2-7; D remains ambiguous. The germline V gene has CDR1 LGHDT and CDR2 YNNKEL (reference sequence). The CDR3 consists of 14 residues. Trimming stripped 0 bases from V and 3 bases from J, with 9 bases between. The CDR3 is CASSQDWASYEQYF. DNA for the CDR3: TGTGCCAGCAGCCAAGATTGGGCCAGCTACGAGCAGTACTTC.

Notes on this clonotype: A single base separates this from a much larger clone, so it may be a read error. J is TRBJ2-7 and V is TRBV6-6, with D tentatively TRBD2 (6 bases). CDR1 is MNHNY, CDR2 SVGAGI, per germline (reference sequence). This CDR3 region has 12 residues. Trimming pared 11 bases from V and 4 bases from J, leaving 15 bases between. DNA for the CDR3: TGTGCCGGCACGGCAGGGAGGTACGAGCAGTACTTC. Its translation: CAGTAGRYEQYF.

Remarks on this clonotype: A read error may explain this, as a much larger clone is one base away. This rearrangement joins TRBV7-3 to TRBJ2-1; 9 nucleotides line up with TRBD2. This CDR3 region has 15 residues. Germline V gene lookup returns CDR1 SGHTA and CDR2 FQGTGA. The CDR3 region has the DNA TGTGCCAGCAGCGTAACTAGCGGGCATCTAGATGAGCAGTTCTTC. Its translation: CASSVTSGHLDEQFF.

This chain uses TRBV5-6 with TRBJ1-2, with 8 bases lining up with TRBD1. Trimming took 0 bases from V and 2 from J; bases not matched to a gene: 3. The V gene's germline CDR1 is SGHDT and CDR2 YYEEEE. CDR3 size: 15 residues. CDR3 protein: CASSLAPGGNYGYTF. CDR3 coding DNA: TGTGCCAGCAGCTTGGCTCCAGGGGGCAACTATGGCTACACCTTC.

This clonotype was seen more than once but under ten times. At one of its ends the junction is not consistent with the germline gene, which may arise from a read error. V gene TRBV6-1 combines with J gene TRBJ1-5; 9 bases agree with TRBD1. This CDR3 is built from 18 residues. The germline CDR1 and CDR2 sequences are MNHNS and SASEGT. The CDR3 DNA sequence: TGTGCCTGCAGTACACGCTGGGGACAGGGCTATAGCAATCAGCCCCAGCATTTT. Its translation: CACSTRWGQGYSNQPQHF.

The chain couples TRBV14 to TRBJ2-3; 10 nucleotides agree with TRBD1. The CDR3 is 17 residues long. With 2 bases clipped from V and 2 bases from J, the junction kept 7 bases outside the gene matches. The germline V gene encodes CDR1 SGHDN and CDR2 FVKESK. The CDR3: CASSQLETGGPTDTQYF. As DNA, the CDR3 is TGTGCCAGCAGCCAACTTGAGACAGGGGGCCCCACAGATACGCAGTATTTT.

To note about this clonotype: Germline is not matched at one junction end, which may reflect a read error. The gene calls are TRBV4-3 and TRBJ2-5; possible D gene TRBD2, 6 bases. CDR3 length equals 15 residues. CDR1 LGHNA and CDR2 YSLEER come from the germline V gene. CDR3 DNA sequence: TGCGCCGGCAGCCCATCGTCGGGGCCGGGGGAGAGCCAGTACTTC. It translates to CAGSPSSGPGESQYF.

This clonotype appeared a few times. This chain links TRBV28 with TRBJ2-5; D is ambiguous. This CDR3 has 14 residues. The germline gives CDR1 MDHEN, CDR2 SYDVKM. V was shortened by 6 bases and J by 0 bases, with 11 bases between the two germline ends. CDR3 coding DNA: TGTGCCAGCAGCCCTAACAGTTACCAAGAGACCCAGTACTTC. Its protein is CASSPNSYQETQYF. The variable domain in full, completed from reference TRBV28 and TRBJ2-5, reads DVKVTQSSRYLVKRTGEKVFLECVQDMDHENMFWYRQDPGLGLRLIYFSYDVKMKEKGDIPEGYSVSREKKERFSLILESASTNQTSMYLCASSPNSYQETQYFGPGTRLLVL.

The CDR3: CASSFVGLYNEQFF. CDR3 DNA sequence: TGTGCCAGCAGTTTTGTTGGGCTGTACAATGAGCAGTTCTTC. V and J are TRBV12-3 or TRBV12-4 and TRBJ2-1; D unresolved. Trimming removed 3 bases from V and 4 bases from J, with 10 bases in between. This CDR3 is 14 amino acids long.